The subject of this entry is one T cell receptor beta chain. Its antigen is undetermined. This entry is derived from a study of blood T cells in healthy people across ages. The CDR3 sequence is 16 residues long. Germline assignment: CDR1 PRHDT and CDR2 FYEKMQ (reference sequence). Trimming stripped 5 bases from V and 3 bases from J, with 20 bases between. A second roughly 6 to 12 cycle PCR used barcoded and J-beta primers. TCRdb re-called the 5' RACE reads through MiXCR, storing one row per CDR3 protein. The sample contains more than 450,000 distinct CDR3 sequences, about a quarter of which appear only once. The study's findings and limits: The diversity estimates, figures obtained from one million T cells, were considered underestimates.

These data were likewise used in another study, on T cells of mothers and their children. That source reports: Clones that were microchimeric and persistent were not detected among T cells.

This sequence was found in a boy aged 2 to 9 in good health. The sequenced sample consisted of blood. The chain is built from TRBV13 and TRBJ2-7; D is possibly TRBD1 or TRBD2 (6 bases each). The CDR3 loop is CASSATGRSPLYEQYF. The CDR3, as DNA: TGTGCCAGCAGCGCCACAGGGAGGAGTCCCCTCTACGAGCAGTACTTC. The full variable domain, its missing parts supplied by reference TRBV13 and TRBJ2-7, is AAGVIQSPRHLIKEKRETATLKCYPIPRHDTVYWYQQGPGQDPQFLISFYEKMQSDKGSIPDRFSAQQFSDYHSELNMSSLELGDSALYFCASSATGRSPLYEQYFGPGTRLTVT.